This T cell receptor (beta chain) derives from a study of radiotherapy plus CTLA-4 blockade in lung cancer. Study at large: Objective response rate was roughly 19%; disease control rate, around 31%.

Details on this clone: The antigen is undetermined.

CDR1 and CDR2 (germline): MGHRA, YSYEKL. V lost 1 base, J lost 3 bases, and 6 bases stayed unmatched. The CDR3 has 16 residues. Study observations and caveats: With interferon-beta, early dynamics of blood T cell clones were reported to best predict response.

Repertoires were generated with immunoSEQ multiplex PCR, while TCRdb's copy carries only in-frame clones and drops some. Among some 73,000 clones, roughly 69% were seen once, and the ten largest hold 9.5% to 10%. It was focal radiation plus CTLA-4 blockade with ipilimumab that patients with chemo-refractory metastatic non-small-cell lung cancer received. This sample comprised peripheral blood, obtained from a patient treated with radiotherapy plus ipilimumab. This sequence was found in a human donor with non-small cell lung cancer whose response to radiotherapy plus ipilimumab could not be evaluated. The chain recombines TRBV4-1 with TRBJ2-1, with 7 positions matching TRBD2. The DNA for the CDR3 is TGCGCCAGCAGCCAAGCTGGCCTAGCGGTCTACAATGAGCAGTTCTTC. Translation gives CASSQAGLAVYNEQFF.